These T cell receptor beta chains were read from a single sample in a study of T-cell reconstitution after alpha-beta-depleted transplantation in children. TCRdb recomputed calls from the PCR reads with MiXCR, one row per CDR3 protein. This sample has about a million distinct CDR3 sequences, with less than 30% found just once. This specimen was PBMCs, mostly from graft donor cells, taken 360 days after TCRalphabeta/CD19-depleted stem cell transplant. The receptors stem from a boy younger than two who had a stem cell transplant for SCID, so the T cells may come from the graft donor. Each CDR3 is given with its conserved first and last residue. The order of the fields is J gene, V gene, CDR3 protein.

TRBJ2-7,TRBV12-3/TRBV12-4,CASSFASGGPYEQYF
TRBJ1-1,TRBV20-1,CSAEDRNEAFF
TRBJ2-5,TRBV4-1,CASSPGWTSGYQETQYF
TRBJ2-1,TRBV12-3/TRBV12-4,CASSLGGGRIYNEQFF
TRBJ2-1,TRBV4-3,CASSQGERGVYNEQFF
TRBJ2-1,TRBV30,CAWSDDRGYNEQFF
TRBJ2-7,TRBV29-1,CSVGTGTSYEQYF
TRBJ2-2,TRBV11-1,CASSLRPLSGFENTGELFF
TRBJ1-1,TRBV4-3,CASSQVTGGYAEAFF
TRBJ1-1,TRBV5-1,CASSVPLGPNTEAFF
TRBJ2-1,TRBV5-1,CASSLLLDSNEQFF
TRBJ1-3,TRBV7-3,CASSLSGGRGRNTIYF
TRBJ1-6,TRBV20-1,CSASPQSPYNSPLHF
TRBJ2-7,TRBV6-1,CASSQTWTSGTYEQYF
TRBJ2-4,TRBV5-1,CASSLLGILAKNIQYF
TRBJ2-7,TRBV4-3,CASSQDRAGAHYDEQYF
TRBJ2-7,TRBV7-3,CASSPQGGMGYEQYF
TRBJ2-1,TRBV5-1,CASSGEFLNNEQFF
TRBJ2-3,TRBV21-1,CASSKIHGRRGNTDTQYF
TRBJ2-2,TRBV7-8,CASSLAYSGGQAGELFF
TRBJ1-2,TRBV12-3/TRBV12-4,CASSAKHGYTF
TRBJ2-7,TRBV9,CASSVGQVNTYEQYF
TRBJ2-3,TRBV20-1,CSAARQPFLITDTQYF
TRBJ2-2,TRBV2,CASSAGTPWDTGELFF
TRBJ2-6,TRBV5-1,CASSSVLDSLFSGANVLTF
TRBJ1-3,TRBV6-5,CASRGGRISGNTIYF
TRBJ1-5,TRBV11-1,CASSLGGTGPLYSNQPQHF
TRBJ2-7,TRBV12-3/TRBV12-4,CASSPNSYEQYF
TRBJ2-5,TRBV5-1,CASSLVGSGVLQETQYF
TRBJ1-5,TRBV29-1,CSVTIRGSNQPQHF
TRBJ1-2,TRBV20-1,CSARRTNDGYTF
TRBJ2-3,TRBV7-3,CASSPTSYGTDTQYF
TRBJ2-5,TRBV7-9,CASTGAQETQYF
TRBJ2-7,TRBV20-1,CSARVWTQGPYEQYF
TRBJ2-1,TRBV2,CAGAGEPLYNEQFF
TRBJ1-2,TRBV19,CASRTLGQRNGYTF
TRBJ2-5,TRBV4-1,CASSQEGTGGYQETQYF
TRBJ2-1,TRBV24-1,CATSDLRRQNEQFF
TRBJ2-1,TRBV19,CASKGLPNEQFF
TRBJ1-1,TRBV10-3,CAISEHHEAFF
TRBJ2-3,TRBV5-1,CASSPLTGTTDTQYF
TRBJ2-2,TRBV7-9,CASSSRIGAGSNTGELFF
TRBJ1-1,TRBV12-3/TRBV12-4,CASSLSGTVLLNTEAFF
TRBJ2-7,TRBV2,CASVGLAYEQYF
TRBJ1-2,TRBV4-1,CASSLLYFGQGDYGYTF
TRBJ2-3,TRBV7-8,CASSLLGGLADTDTQYF
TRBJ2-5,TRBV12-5,CASGLVLTSGETQYF
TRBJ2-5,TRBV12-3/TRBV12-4,CASSQLSRETQYF
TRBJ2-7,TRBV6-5,CASLPTLGAGEQYF
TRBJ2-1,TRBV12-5,CASGLVPGASSYNEQFF
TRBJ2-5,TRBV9,CASSVGDFPAQYF
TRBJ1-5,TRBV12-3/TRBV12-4,CASSSQAVNQPQHF
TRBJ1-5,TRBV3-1,CASSPGLFNQPQHF
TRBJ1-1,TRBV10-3,CAHTTGVDTEAFF